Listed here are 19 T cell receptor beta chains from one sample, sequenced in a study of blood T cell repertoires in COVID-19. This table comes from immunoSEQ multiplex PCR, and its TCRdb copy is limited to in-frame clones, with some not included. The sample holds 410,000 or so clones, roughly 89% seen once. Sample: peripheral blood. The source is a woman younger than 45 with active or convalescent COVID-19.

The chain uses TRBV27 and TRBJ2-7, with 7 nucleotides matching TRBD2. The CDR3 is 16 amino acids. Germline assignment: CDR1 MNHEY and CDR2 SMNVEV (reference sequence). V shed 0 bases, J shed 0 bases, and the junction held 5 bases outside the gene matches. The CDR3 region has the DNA TGTGCCAGCAGTTTATCCTCGGGGGGAAGCTCCTACGAGCAGTACTTC. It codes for CASSLSSGGSSYEQYF.

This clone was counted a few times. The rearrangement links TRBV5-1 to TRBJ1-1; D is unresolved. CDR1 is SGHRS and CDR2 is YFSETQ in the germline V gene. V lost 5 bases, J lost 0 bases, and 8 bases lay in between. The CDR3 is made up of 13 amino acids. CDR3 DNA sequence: TGCGCCAGCAGTGGAGAAATGAACACTGAAGCTTTCTTT. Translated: CASSGEMNTEAFF.

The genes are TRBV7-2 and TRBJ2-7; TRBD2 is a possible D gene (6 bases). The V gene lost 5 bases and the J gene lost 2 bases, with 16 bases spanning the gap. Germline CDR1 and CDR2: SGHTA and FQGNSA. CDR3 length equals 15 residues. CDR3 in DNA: TGTGCCAGCAGCCCCGGGATAGCGGCGGCCTACGAGCAGTACTTC. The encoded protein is CASSPGIAAAYEQYF.

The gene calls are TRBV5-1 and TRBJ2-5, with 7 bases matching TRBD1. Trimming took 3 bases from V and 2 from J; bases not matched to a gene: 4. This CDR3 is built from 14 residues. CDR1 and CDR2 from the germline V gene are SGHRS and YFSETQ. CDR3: CASSSGQPQETQYF. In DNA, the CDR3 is TGCGCCAGCAGCTCGGGACAGCCACAAGAGACCCAGTACTTC.

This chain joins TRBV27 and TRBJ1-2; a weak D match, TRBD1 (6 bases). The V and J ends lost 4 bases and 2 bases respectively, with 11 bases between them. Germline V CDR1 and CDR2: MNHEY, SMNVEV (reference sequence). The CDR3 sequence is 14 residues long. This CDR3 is CASSYLQGNYGYTF. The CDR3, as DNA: TGTGCCAGCAGTTACCTCCAGGGGAACTATGGCTACACCTTC.

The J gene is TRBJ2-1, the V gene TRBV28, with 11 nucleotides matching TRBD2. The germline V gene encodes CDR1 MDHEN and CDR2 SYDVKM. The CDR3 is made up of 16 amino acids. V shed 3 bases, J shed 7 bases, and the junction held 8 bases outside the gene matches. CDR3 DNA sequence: TGTGCCAGCAGTTTCACTAGCGGGAGTTCTTATAATGAGCAGTTCTTC. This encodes CASSFTSGSSYNEQFF.

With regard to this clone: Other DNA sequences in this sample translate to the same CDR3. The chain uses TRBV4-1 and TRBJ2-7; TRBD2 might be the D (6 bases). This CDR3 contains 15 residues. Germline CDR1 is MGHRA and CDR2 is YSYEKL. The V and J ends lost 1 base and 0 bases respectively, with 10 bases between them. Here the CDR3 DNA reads TGCGCCAGCAGCCAAGTGGCGGGAAGCTCCTACGAGCAGTACTTC. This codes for CASSQVAGSSYEQYF.

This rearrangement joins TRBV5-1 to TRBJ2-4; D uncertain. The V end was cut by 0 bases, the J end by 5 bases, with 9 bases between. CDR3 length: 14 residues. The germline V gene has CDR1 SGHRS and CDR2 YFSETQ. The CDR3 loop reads CASSLALGENIQYF. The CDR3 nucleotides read TGCGCCAGCAGCTTGGCGCTAGGAGAAAACATTCAGTACTTC.

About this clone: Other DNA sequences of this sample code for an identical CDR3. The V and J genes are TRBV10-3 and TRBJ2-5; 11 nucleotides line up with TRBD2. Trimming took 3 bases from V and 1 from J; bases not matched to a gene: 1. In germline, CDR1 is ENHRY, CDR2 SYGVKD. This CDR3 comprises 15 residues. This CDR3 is CAISDLAGGQETQYF. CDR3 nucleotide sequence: TGTGCCATCAGTGATCTAGCGGGAGGCCAAGAGACCCAGTACTTC.

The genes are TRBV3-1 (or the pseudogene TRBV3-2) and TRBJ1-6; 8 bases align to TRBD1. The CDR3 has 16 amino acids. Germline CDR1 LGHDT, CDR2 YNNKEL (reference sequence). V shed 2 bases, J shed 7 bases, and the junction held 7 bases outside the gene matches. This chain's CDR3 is CASSQLQGARNSPLHF. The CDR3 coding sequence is TGTGCCAGCAGCCAACTCCAGGGGGCACGAAATTCACCCCTCCACTTT.

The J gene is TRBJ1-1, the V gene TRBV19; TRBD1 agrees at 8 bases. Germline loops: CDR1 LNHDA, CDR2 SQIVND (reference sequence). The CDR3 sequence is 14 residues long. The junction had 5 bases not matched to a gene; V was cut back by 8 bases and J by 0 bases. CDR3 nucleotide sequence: TGTGCCAGTTCCGAGACAGGGGTGAACACTGAAGCTTTCTTT. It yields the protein CASSETGVNTEAFF.

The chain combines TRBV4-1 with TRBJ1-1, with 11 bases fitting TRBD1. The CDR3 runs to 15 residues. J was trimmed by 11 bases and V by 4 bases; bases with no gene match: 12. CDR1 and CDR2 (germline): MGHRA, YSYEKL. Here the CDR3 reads CASSPSGQGAVRAFF. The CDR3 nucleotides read TGCGCCAGCAGCCCCTCAGGACAGGGGGCGGTTCGGGCTTTCTTT.

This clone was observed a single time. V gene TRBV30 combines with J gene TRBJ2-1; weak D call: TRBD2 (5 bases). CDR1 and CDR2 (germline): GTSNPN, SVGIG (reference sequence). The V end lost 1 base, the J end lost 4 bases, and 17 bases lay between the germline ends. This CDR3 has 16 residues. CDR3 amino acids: CAWSGQDFKTYNEQFF. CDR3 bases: TGTGCCTGGAGTGGTCAGGACTTTAAGACGTACAATGAGCAGTTCTTC.

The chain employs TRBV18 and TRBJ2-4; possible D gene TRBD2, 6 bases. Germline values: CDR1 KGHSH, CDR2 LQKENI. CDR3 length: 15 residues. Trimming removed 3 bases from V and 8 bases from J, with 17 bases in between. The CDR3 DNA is TGTGCCAGCTCACCGTTGAGCGGGCCGGTGGACATTCAGTACTTC. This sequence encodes CASSPLSGPVDIQYF.

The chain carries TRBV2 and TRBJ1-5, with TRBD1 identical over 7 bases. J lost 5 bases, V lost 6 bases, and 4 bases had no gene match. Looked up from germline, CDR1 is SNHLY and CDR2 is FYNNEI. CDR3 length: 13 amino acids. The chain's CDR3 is CASREQGHQPQHF. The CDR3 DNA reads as TGTGCCAGCAGGGAACAGGGGCATCAGCCCCAGCATTTT.

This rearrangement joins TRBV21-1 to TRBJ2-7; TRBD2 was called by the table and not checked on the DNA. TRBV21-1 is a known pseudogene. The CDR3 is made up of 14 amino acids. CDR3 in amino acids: CASSTCGGSREQYF. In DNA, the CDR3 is TGTGCCAGCAGCACCTGCGGAGGGTCTCGGGAGCAGTACTTC.

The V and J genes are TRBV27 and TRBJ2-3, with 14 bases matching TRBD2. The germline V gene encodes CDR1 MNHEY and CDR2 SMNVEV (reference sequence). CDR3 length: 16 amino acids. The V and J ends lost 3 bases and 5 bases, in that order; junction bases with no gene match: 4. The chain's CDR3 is CASSLGLAGVRDTQYF. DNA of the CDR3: TGTGCCAGCAGTTTGGGACTAGCGGGAGTTAGAGATACGCAGTATTTT.

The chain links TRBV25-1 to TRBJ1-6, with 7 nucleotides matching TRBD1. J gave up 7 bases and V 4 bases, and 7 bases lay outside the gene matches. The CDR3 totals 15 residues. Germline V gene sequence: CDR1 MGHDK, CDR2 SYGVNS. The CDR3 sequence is CASSGQGAFNSPLHF. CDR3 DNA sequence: TGTGCCAGCAGTGGACAGGGTGCTTTCAATTCACCCCTCCACTTT.

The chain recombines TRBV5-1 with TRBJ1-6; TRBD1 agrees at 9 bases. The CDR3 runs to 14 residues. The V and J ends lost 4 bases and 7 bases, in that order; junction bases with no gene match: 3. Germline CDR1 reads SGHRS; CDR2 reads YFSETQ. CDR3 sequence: CASSTGQGNSPLHF. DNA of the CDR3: TGCGCCAGCAGCACGGGACAGGGAAATTCACCCCTCCACTTT. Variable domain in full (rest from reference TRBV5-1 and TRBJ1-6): KAGVTQTPRYLIKTRGQQVTLSCSPISGHRSVSWYQQTPGQGLQFLFEYFSETQRNKGNFPGRFSGRQFSNSRSEMNVSTLELGDSALYLCASSTGQGNSPLHFGNGTRLTVT.